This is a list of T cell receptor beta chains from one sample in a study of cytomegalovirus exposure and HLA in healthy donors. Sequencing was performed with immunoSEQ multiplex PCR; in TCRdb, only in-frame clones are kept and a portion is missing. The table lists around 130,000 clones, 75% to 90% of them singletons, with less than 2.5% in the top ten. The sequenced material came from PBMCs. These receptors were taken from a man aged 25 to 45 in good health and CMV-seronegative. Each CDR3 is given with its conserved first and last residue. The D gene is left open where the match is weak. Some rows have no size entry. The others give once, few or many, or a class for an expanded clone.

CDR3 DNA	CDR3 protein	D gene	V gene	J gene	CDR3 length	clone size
TGTGCCAGCAGTTACTATAGCTCCTATAATTCACCCCTCCACTTT	CASSYYSSYNSPLHF	.	TRBV6-5	TRBJ1-6	15	few
TGTGCCAGCAGCGTAGGGCCTAGCGGGGGCCCCTTCTCCTACGAGCAGTACTTC	CASSVGPSGGPFSYEQYF	TRBD2	TRBV9	TRBJ2-7	18	.
TGTGCCAGCAGCCTTACTAGTTCCCCCCGGACCCAGTACTTC	CASSLTSSPRTQYF	.	TRBV6-5	TRBJ2-5	14	.
TGCGCCAGCAGCTCTCGCGGGGGAAGCTCCTACAATGAGCAGTTCTTC	CASSSRGGSSYNEQFF	TRBD2	TRBV5-1	TRBJ2-1	16	once
TGTGCCAGCAGTTTATTTCGGGACAGCGGACGGCAGGACTTC	CASSLFRDSGRQDF	TRBD1	TRBV28	TRBJ2-7	14	.
TGTGCCAGCAGCCACGGGACAGGGGGCACTGAAGCTTTCTTT	CASSHGTGGTEAFF	TRBD1	TRBV14	TRBJ1-1	14	.
TGTGCCTGGAGTGTAGGGACACGGTTTGGCGGGGAGCTGTTTTTT	CAWSVGTRFGGELFF	.	TRBV30	TRBJ2-2	15	once
TGTGCCAGCAGCGATGGACTAACGGGGGGAGATACGCAGTATTTT	CASSDGLTGGDTQYF	TRBD2	TRBV6-5	TRBJ2-3	15	.
TGCGCCAGCAGCCAGTCGCGCGTTCTAGCGGGGCCGACAGATACGCAGTATTTT	CASSQSRVLAGPTDTQYF	TRBD2	TRBV4-1	TRBJ2-3	18	.
TGTGCCAGCAGCTCCACCCCCGGGAGCGACGCTGAGCAGTACTTC	CASSSTPGSDAEQYF	.	TRBV7-2	TRBJ2-7	15	.
TGTGCCAGCAGCTTAGGGACAGGGCCCTACGAGCAGTACTTC	CASSLGTGPYEQYF	TRBD1	TRBV11-2	TRBJ2-7	14	.
TGTGCCAGCAGCGATGGGACTGCGAAGCCCCAGCATTTT	CASSDGTAKPQHF	.	TRBV5-4	TRBJ1-5	13	.
TGTGCCAGTAGTAGCAGGGCAGACACCGGGGAGCTGTTTTTT	CASSSRADTGELFF	.	TRBV19	TRBJ2-2	14	.
TGTGCCTGGAGTGGGGGGGGCCCCCCGCCAGATTTT	CAWSGGGPPPDF	.	TRBV30	TRBJ2-3	12	.
TGTGCCTGGGCCACCTTAGCGGGGGACTCCTACGAGCAGTACTTC	CAWATLAGDSYEQYF	TRBD2	TRBV30	TRBJ2-7	15	few
TGCGCCAGCCCATTCGGGGATGAAGCTTTCTTT	CASPFGDEAFF	.	TRBV10-1	TRBJ1-1	11	once
TGTGCCAGTAGTTTCCAGGTTAACGAGTATACGCAGTATTTT	CASSFQVNEYTQYF	.	TRBV19	TRBJ2-3	14	.
TGTGCCAGCAGCTTACGGGCGGGGGGGCCGGGAAAGACCCAGTACTTC	CASSLRAGGPGKTQYF	TRBD2	TRBV13	TRBJ2-5	16	.
TGTGCCAGCAAGACAGGGACAGAGACCCAGTACTTC	CASKTGTETQYF	TRBD1	TRBV6-5	TRBJ2-5	12	.
TGCGCCAGCAGCTTGACGCCCGGGACACTAAACACTGAAGCTTTCTTT	CASSLTPGTLNTEAFF	.	TRBV5-1	TRBJ1-1	16	.
TGTGCCAGCAGTTTGGGGCGGGACAGGGGGCGTGGGGGCTACACCTTC	CASSLGRDRGRGGYTF	TRBD1	TRBV28	TRBJ1-2	16	.
TGTGCCAGCAGTGGGGGACAGTCTGGTAATTCACCCCTCCACTTT	CASSGGQSGNSPLHF	TRBD1	TRBV6-5	TRBJ1-6	15	.
TGCGCCAGCAGCTTCGGGGGTATGTGGGAAAAACTGTTTTTT	CASSFGGMWEKLFF	.	TRBV5-1	TRBJ1-4	14	.
TGTGCCAGCAGCCAAGCCCTTAATCAGCCCCAGCATTTT	CASSQALNQPQHF	.	TRBV4-2	TRBJ1-5	13	.
TGTGCCACCAGCAGAGGGACAGCCCAAAGTGGCGAGCAGTACTTC	CATSRGTAQSGEQYF	.	TRBV15	TRBJ2-7	15	.
TGTGCCAGCAGCCCACAGGGGGCCAAGCCCCAGCATTTT	CASSPQGAKPQHF	TRBD1	TRBV13	TRBJ1-5	13	.
TGTGCCAGCAGTTACTCAACGGGACAGGGCAACTATGGCTACACCTTC	CASSYSTGQGNYGYTF	TRBD1	TRBV6-5	TRBJ1-2	16	.
TGTGCCAGCAGTTTGGGGGACAGTCAGTACTTC	CASSLGDSQYF	TRBD1	TRBV28	TRBJ2-4	11	once
TGTGCCTGGGCCCCTCCTCCTATCTACGAGCAGTACTTC	CAWAPPPIYEQYF	.	TRBV30	TRBJ2-7	13	.
TGTGCTAGTGCTCCGGGGGGGGACACTGAAGCTTTCTTT	CASAPGGDTEAFF	.	TRBV12-5	TRBJ1-1	13	.
TGTGCCAGTAGTGGGGACAGGGGGTTCAATGAGCAGTTCTTC	CASSGDRGFNEQFF	TRBD1	TRBV19	TRBJ2-1	14	.
TGTGCCAGCAGCCCTCCGGGGGGAGAGACCCAGTACTTC	CASSPPGGETQYF	TRBD2	TRBV7-2	TRBJ2-5	13	few
TGTGCCATTACAGGGGGGCCCCGGGCTGAAGCTTTCTTT	CAITGGPRAEAFF	TRBD1	TRBV10-3	TRBJ1-1	13	.